A single sample is the source of the 10 T cell receptor beta chains below, sequenced in a study of cytomegalovirus exposure and HLA in healthy donors. Here immunoSEQ multiplex PCR was the method, and the copy in TCRdb shows in-frame clones only, minus some. The sample includes fewer than 85,000 clones, 94% of them seen just once. The sequenced sample was PBMCs. These receptors all stem from a woman aged 18-29 years in good health and CMV-seronegative.

The chain recombines TRBV5-1 with TRBJ1-2; 7 positions match TRBD1. CDR1 SGHRS and CDR2 YFSETQ come from the germline V gene. The CDR3 is 15 residues long. Trimming removed 2 bases from V and 0 bases from J; junction bases left unmatched: 4. The CDR3 loop is CASSLGTAANYGYTF. CDR3 bases: TGCGCCAGCAGCTTAGGGACAGCCGCTAACTATGGCTACACCTTC.

The rearrangement uses TRBV18 and TRBJ2-3; D unresolved. The CDR3 is 14 residues long. CDR1 and CDR2 (germline): KGHSH, LQKENI. V dropped 2 bases and J dropped 6 bases, with 12 bases sitting between them. The CDR3 DNA is TGTGCCAGCTCACCAGCGCTCCTCGAGGATACGCAGTATTTT. Its translation: CASSPALLEDTQYF.

The gene calls are TRBV18 and TRBJ1-2; 8 bases agree with TRBD1. The J segment lost 6 bases and the V segment lost 5 bases, leaving 5 bases of the junction unmatched. This CDR3 comprises 13 residues. Germline values: CDR1 KGHSH, CDR2 LQKENI. CDR3: CASSRTGNHGYTF. Here the CDR3 DNA reads TGTGCCAGCTCAAGGACAGGGAATCATGGCTACACCTTC.

The chain has TRBV18 and TRBJ2-7; possibly TRBD2 for D (7 bases). The CDR3 consists of 17 residues. Germline V gene data show CDR1 as KGHSH and CDR2 as LQKENI. V lost 3 bases and J lost 1, with 19 bases in between. The CDR3 spells CASSPSFGGRTSYEQYF. The CDR3 DNA reads as TGTGCCAGCTCACCGTCTTTCGGGGGGCGGACATCCTACGAGCAGTACTTC.

The J gene is TRBJ2-7, the V gene TRBV9, with 7 bases identical to TRBD1. Germline trimming cut 6 bases from V and 2 bases from J; bases unmatched to any gene: 17. This CDR3 contains 17 residues. Germline CDR1 is SGDLS and CDR2 is YYNGEE. The CDR3 DNA reads TGTGCCAGCACCCTTTCACAGTCTTCGACAGGGACCTACGAGCAGTACTTC. Its protein product is CASTLSQSSTGTYEQYF.

The chain links TRBV30 to TRBJ1-5; 9 bases agree with TRBD1. The trim removed 2 bases at V and 2 bases at J, leaving 13 bases unmatched. Per germline, CDR1 GTSNPN and CDR2 SVGIG (reference sequence). The CDR3 is 18 residues long. CDR3 in DNA: TGTGCCTGGAGTCCATCGGACAGGGGTGGCGTTGGCAATCAGCCCCAGCATTTT. Its translation: CAWSPSDRGGVGNQPQHF.

This sequence joins TRBV27 and TRBJ2-1, with 8 nucleotides matching TRBD1. Trimming cost V 0 bases and J 3 bases; bases outside gene matches: 25. This CDR3 has 23 residues. Per the germline V gene, CDR1 is MNHEY and CDR2 is SMNVEV (reference sequence). CDR3: CASSLSRFFSPLGNRGNYNEQFF. DNA for the CDR3: TGTGCCAGCAGTTTATCGAGGTTCTTTTCTCCTTTAGGCAACAGGGGGAACTACAATGAGCAGTTCTTC.

The chain links TRBV4-2 to TRBJ2-3, with TRBD2 matching over 7 bases. CDR3 size: 15 residues. CDR1 is LGHNA, CDR2 YNFKEQ, per germline. Germline trimming cut 1 base from V and 2 bases from J; bases unmatched to any gene: 3. CDR3 DNA sequence: TGTGCCAGCAGCCAAGTCGGGGGGACCACAGATACGCAGTATTTT. Protein sequence: CASSQVGGTTDTQYF.

The rearrangement uses TRBV11-2 and TRBJ1-6; D may be TRBD1 (5 bases). Between the trimmed V and J ends, which lost 0 bases and 8 bases, there was a span of 8 bases. This CDR3 region has 14 residues. CDR1 and CDR2 (germline): SGHAT, FQNNGV. CDR3 protein: CASSLDRVYSPLHF. The CDR3 nucleotides are TGTGCCAGCAGCTTAGACAGGGTGTATTCACCCCTCCACTTT.

The J gene is TRBJ1-6, the V gene TRBV5-4; D is undetermined. Trimming shortened V by 6 bases and J by 7 bases, and 17 bases separated the two germline ends. CDR3 length: 15 residues. CDR1 is SGHNT and CDR2 is YYREEE in the germline V gene (reference sequence). The CDR3 protein is CASNELGPGNSPLHF. The CDR3 DNA sequence: TGTGCCAGCAACGAATTGGGCCCAGGCAATTCACCCCTCCACTTT.